This is a list of T cell receptor beta chains from one sample in a study of T cell responses to AZD1222 COVID-19 vaccine. Sequenced by immunoSEQ multiplex PCR; TCRdb stores in-frame clones only, minus some. In the table there are approximately 150,000 clones, roughly nine tenths of which are singletons. The sample here was peripheral blood, taken 28 days after the second AZD1222 dose. All receptors come from an adult who received the AZD1222 COVID-19 vaccine. Each CDR3 is given without its conserved first and last residue.

TRBV3-1/TRBV3-2	TRBJ2-5	ASSQEGGNLKTQY
TRBV7-6	TRBJ1-3	ASSLGQPSSGNTIY
TRBV2	TRBJ2-2	ASSGDLNTGELF
TRBV7-2	TRBJ1-2	ASSHDNSYYGYT
TRBV18	TRBJ1-1	ASSPGRDTEAF
TRBV7-2	TRBJ1-1	ASSVDLNTEAF
TRBV9	TRBJ2-1	ASSVGGTETYNEQF
TRBV28	TRBJ1-1	ASSRGRPAF
TRBV7-9	TRBJ2-2	ASSPNFPGLTGELF
TRBV25-1	TRBJ2-1	ASSILGLDYNEQF
TRBV7-6	TRBJ2-2	ASSLAPTGELF
TRBV19	TRBJ1-5	ASSIGAASSNQPQH
TRBV6-4	TRBJ1-2	ASSDSSSELGGYT
TRBV7-2	TRBJ1-2	ASSLSTASYGYT
TRBV5-4	TRBJ2-7	ASSPTEGAVYEQY
TRBV29-1	TRBJ2-5	SVEAPQGSQTQY
TRBV14	TRBJ1-6	ASSQDGPRNSPLH
TRBV7-9	TRBJ2-3	ASSRTDTQY
TRBV4-1	TRBJ2-5	ASSTRPVTVGETQY
TRBV11-2	TRBJ2-7	ASSLDPLYEQY
TRBV18	TRBJ1-1	ASSPIGGQAEAF
TRBV6-5	TRBJ1-4	ASSSWDRGHEKLF
TRBV5-6	TRBJ1-1	ASSFGGPNTEAF
TRBV5-6	TRBJ2-7	ASSQWGLAGRYEQY
TRBV28	TRBJ1-4	ASSSSGQSGEKLF
TRBV9	TRBJ2-5	ASSVGAGGETQY
TRBV28	TRBJ2-1	ASSVTRDYNEQF
TRBV27	TRBJ1-6	ASSAVQRIFSPLH
TRBV9	TRBJ2-5	ASSAGRLAEETQY
TRBV4-2	TRBJ2-1	ASSQDTSGRGDSNEQF
TRBV5-1	TRBJ1-1	ASRFPGPRNTEAF
TRBV25-1	TRBJ2-5	ASRQAQETQY
TRBV28	TRBJ1-1	ASSLPSAEAF
TRBV7-3	TRBJ2-3	ASSPTTRGTQY
TRBV5-6	TRBJ2-7	ASSLTYQGYEQY
TRBV13	TRBJ2-1	ATHTLPSNEQF
TRBV27	TRBJ2-7	ASSLVSSGSVEFYEQY
TRBV7-8	TRBJ2-1	ASSLGTLGNEQF
TRBV27	TRBJ2-1	ASTPLREASYNEQF
TRBV24-1	TRBJ2-5	ATSGTRQGPSETQY
TRBV5-6	TRBJ2-1	ASSLRSRVYNEQF